This passage covers 23 T cell receptor beta chains from one sample sequenced in a study of blood T cells in healthy people across ages. Alongside a J-beta primer mix, a sample-barcoded 5' primer served in a second PCR lasting 7 to 11 cycles. Each CDR3 protein is one row after TCRdb ran MiXCR on the 5' RACE reads. The sample has roughly 1.9 million distinct CDR3 sequences, roughly two fifths seen once. The sequenced sample was blood. The receptor set was obtained from a human donor in good health.

The chain carries TRBV4-1 and TRBJ1-2; unclear D gene. Between the trimmed V and J ends, which lost 0 bases and 4 bases, there was a span of 18 bases. Germline values: CDR1 MGHRA, CDR2 YSYEKL. This CDR3 is built from 17 residues. The DNA of the CDR3 is TGCGCCAGCAGCCAAGAGAAGAAGGGCCCGGCGGGCTATGGCTACACCTTC. Residues: CASSQEKKGPAGYGYTF.

The chain recombines TRBV7-8 with TRBJ1-5; 7 nucleotides align to TRBD1. Germline V CDR1 and CDR2: SGHVS, FQNEAQ. This CDR3 spans 16 amino acids. The J segment lost 1 base and the V segment lost 5 bases, leaving 8 bases of the junction unmatched. In DNA, the CDR3 is TGTGCCAGCAGCGCCTACCAGGGGGAGAGCAATCAGCCCCAGCATTTT. Its protein product is CASSAYQGESNQPQHF.

This chain joins TRBV6-4 and TRBJ2-1; the match to TRBD1 covers 10 bases. Germline V gives CDR1 MRHNA, CDR2 SNTAGT. Trimming at V came to 2 bases and at J to 4 bases, leaving 11 bases not matched to a gene. The CDR3 totals 18 residues. CDR3: CASSDAVRGTGDYNEQFF. CDR3 in DNA: TGTGCCAGCAGTGACGCGGTCCGGGGGACAGGGGATTACAATGAGCAGTTCTTC.

V and J are TRBV7-8 and TRBJ2-3; TRBD2 is a possible D gene (5 bases). This CDR3 has 17 amino acids. CDR1 is SGHVS, CDR2 FQNEAQ, per germline. Trimming removed 1 base from V and 0 bases from J, with 14 bases in between. CDR3 sequence reads: CASSLVFPGKSTDTQYF. In nucleotides, the CDR3 is TGTGCCAGCAGCTTAGTATTCCCGGGGAAGAGCACAGATACGCAGTATTTT.

This chain connects TRBV10-3 to TRBJ1-2; 7 positions match TRBD1. The CDR3 extends over 15 amino acids. Looked up from germline, CDR1 is ENHRY and CDR2 is SYGVKD. V gave up 5 bases and J gave up 3 bases; unmatched junction bases: 9. The CDR3 loop reads CAISSDKGADYGYTF. The DNA of the CDR3 is TGTGCCATCAGTTCCGACAAGGGGGCTGACTATGGCTACACCTTC.

This clonotype showed up many times. The rearrangement links TRBV10-3 to TRBJ2-7, with 7 bases that match TRBD1. The CDR3 runs to 14 residues. Germline trimming cut 6 bases from V and 2 bases from J; bases unmatched to any gene: 7. Germline CDR1 reads ENHRY; CDR2 reads SYGVKD. The CDR3 nucleotides are TGTGCCATCAGCCCGACAGGGACCCCCTACGAGCAGTACTTC. It translates to CAISPTGTPYEQYF.

The V gene is TRBV29-1, the J gene TRBJ2-7; no firm D call. V gave up 3 bases and J gave up 7 bases, with 10 bases separating them. CDR3 size: 11 residues. Germline values: CDR1 SQVTM, CDR2 ANQGSEA. Here the CDR3 DNA reads TGCAGCGTTGAGGTTTTTGAGGAGCAGTACTTC. Amino acid sequence: CSVEVFEEQYF.

The chain links TRBV10-3 to TRBJ2-3; unclear D gene. The CDR3 consists of 13 residues. With 8 bases removed from V and 7 bases from J, the gap between germline ends came to 16 bases. Germline V lookup: CDR1 ENHRY, CDR2 SYGVKD. The CDR3 protein is CAIQMAPKNTQYF. The CDR3 DNA reads TGTGCCATCCAAATGGCGCCGAAGAATACGCAGTATTTT.

The chain links TRBV7-9 to TRBJ2-7, with 7 bases matching TRBD1. This CDR3 comprises 16 residues. The V and J ends lost 2 bases and 2 bases, in that order; junction bases with no gene match: 9. Germline assignment: CDR1 SEHNR and CDR2 FQNEAQ (reference sequence). In DNA form, the CDR3 reads TGTGCCAGCAGCTTAAAGAGTGGACAGGTCGCCTACGAGCAGTACTTC. This encodes CASSLKSGQVAYEQYF.

The chain is built from TRBV7-2 and TRBJ2-5; 8 nucleotides match TRBD1. Trimming cost V 3 bases and J 4 bases; bases outside gene matches: 13. This CDR3 contains 17 residues. The germline gives CDR1 SGHTA, CDR2 FQGNSA. The CDR3 DNA reads TGTGCCAGCAGCTTTCAACCGGGACAGGTTTCCCGAGAGACCCAGTACTTC. It translates to CASSFQPGQVSRETQYF. The variable domain in full, with the rest retrieved from reference TRBV7-2 and TRBJ2-5, is GAGVSQSPSNKVTEKGKDVELRCDPISGHTALYWYRQSLGQGLEFLIYFQGNSAPDKSGLPSDRFSAERTGGSVSTLTIQRTQQEDSAVYLCASSFQPGQVSRETQYFGPGTRLLVL.

This chain connects TRBV12-3 or TRBV12-4 to TRBJ1-1, with a possible D match to TRBD1 (6 bases). Trimming left V 6 bases short and J 4 bases short, with 15 bases between. CDR3 length: 14 residues. The CDR3 here is CASRLRGGRTEAFF. CDR3 DNA sequence: TGTGCCAGCAGGCTCAGGGGAGGACGCACTGAAGCTTTCTTT.

This clonotype was counted only a few times. The V call is TRBV20-1, the J call TRBJ1-2; D is ambiguous. Germline CDR1 is DFQATT and CDR2 is SNEGSKA (reference sequence). The CDR3 extends over 11 amino acids. Trimming took off 8 bases at V and 3 bases at J, with 10 bases between the two ends. Here the CDR3 reads CSPRVDYGYTF. CDR3 coding DNA: TGCAGTCCACGGGTAGACTATGGCTACACCTTC.

The CDR3, as DNA: TGCAGTGCGGGGGAAGGTAGGGTACAAGAGACCCAGTACTTC. Its translation: CSAGEGRVQETQYF. The genes are TRBV20-1 and TRBJ2-5; tentatively, D is TRBD1 or TRBD2 (5 bases each). There are 14 residues in the CDR3. The V and J ends lost 6 bases and 2 bases respectively, with 16 bases between them. In germline, CDR1 is DFQATT, CDR2 SNEGSKA (reference sequence).

At least ten counts were recorded for this clonotype. The V call is TRBV4-3, the J call TRBJ2-1, with 9 nucleotides matching TRBD2. The CDR3 consists of 15 residues. Looked up from germline, CDR1 is LGHNA and CDR2 is YSLEER. The V segment lost 6 bases and the J segment 4 bases; nucleotides outside the gene matches: 7. CDR3 protein: CASRPTSGSYNEQFF. Written as DNA, the CDR3 is TGCGCCAGCAGACCTACTAGCGGGTCATACAATGAGCAGTTCTTC.

The chain links TRBV27 to TRBJ1-1; 7 bases line up with TRBD1. The CDR3 runs to 15 residues. The germline gives CDR1 MNHEY, CDR2 SMNVEV (reference sequence). Unmatched junction bases numbered 9, after V lost 4 bases and J lost 4 bases. CDR3 protein: CASSSPSTGSTEAFF. The CDR3 DNA reads as TGTGCCAGCAGTTCCCCATCGACAGGGAGCACTGAAGCTTTCTTT.

The table lists this clonotype with a few counts. CDR3 loop: CASSSVGDNQPQHF. The CDR3 region has the DNA TGTGCCAGCAGCAGCGTAGGGGACAATCAGCCCCAGCATTTT. The chain recombines TRBV9 with TRBJ1-5, with a weak D call TRBD1 (5 bases). CDR1 is SGDLS, CDR2 YYNGEE, per germline. Trimming left V 4 bases short and J 3 bases short, with 11 bases between. CDR3 length: 14 residues. Supplemented by reference TRBV9 and TRBJ1-5, the full variable domain reads DSGVTQTPKHLITATGQRVTLRCSPRSGDLSVYWYQQSLDQGLQFLIQYYNGEERAKGNILERFSAQQFPDLHSELNLSSLELGDSALYFCASSSVGDNQPQHFGDGTRLSIL.

A note on this clonotype: An end of the junction does not agree with germline; a read error may underlie this. In DNA, the CDR3 is TGTGCCAGCTCACCCGGAAAAACCGGGACAGGAACAATCAATGGGCAGTTCTTC. Translation: CASSPGKTGTGTINGQFF. The chain is built from TRBV18 and TRBJ2-1; the match to TRBD1 covers 8 bases. The CDR3 sequence is 18 residues long. The germline V gene encodes CDR1 KGHSH and CDR2 LQKENI.

There are a few counts of this clonotype. This chain links TRBV5-1 with TRBJ1-5; no clear D gene. The CDR3 length is 18 residues. Germline CDR1 is SGHRS and CDR2 is YFSETQ. Trimming stripped 0 bases from V and 0 bases from J, with 16 bases between. CDR3 nucleotide sequence: TGCGCCAGCAGCTTGGGCGGAGAGACCCTTTATAGCAATCAGCCCCAGCATTTT. This gives the protein CASSLGGETLYSNQPQHF.

This clonotype was seen repeatedly, ten times or more. This chain uses TRBV29-1 with TRBJ1-1; 9 bases line up with TRBD1. Germline values: CDR1 SQVTM, CDR2 ANQGSEA. This CDR3 comprises 13 residues. Trimming cost V 7 bases and J 5 bases; bases outside gene matches: 8. CDR3 in DNA: TGCAGCGGTATCGGACAGGGGAGGACTGAAGCTTTCTTT. This gives the protein CSGIGQGRTEAFF.

Concerning this clonotype itself: At one end, the junction sequence differs from germline, possibly due to a read error. V usage is TRBV13 and J usage is TRBJ2-7; D is unresolved. The CDR3 has 14 amino acids. Germline values: CDR1 PRHDT, CDR2 FYEKMQ (reference sequence). The CDR3, as DNA: TGTGCCAGGAGCTATGCCCAGATCCAAGCCGAGCAGTACTTC. Translating gives CARSYAQIQAEQYF.

Only a few counts were recorded for this clonotype. The V gene is TRBV20-1, the J gene TRBJ2-1; 10 positions agree with TRBD1. The V and J ends lost 2 bases and 7 bases, in that order; junction bases with no gene match: 8. Per the germline V gene, CDR1 is DFQATT and CDR2 is SNEGSKA (reference sequence). The CDR3 has 15 residues. Written as DNA, the CDR3 is TGCAGTGCTAGACCCGGGACAGGGGTCTATAATGAGCAGTTCTTC. As protein: CSARPGTGVYNEQFF.

DNA for the CDR3: TGTGCCAGCAGCTCGGCGGGCCAGGGTAGGGGCTACACCTTC. Amino acids: CASSSAGQGRGYTF. V usage is TRBV7-9 and J usage is TRBJ1-2; TRBD1 is a possible D gene (5 bases). The germline V and J ends were trimmed by 4 bases and 8 bases, with 17 bases remaining between them. Germline V gene lookup returns CDR1 SEHNR and CDR2 FQNEAQ (reference sequence). This CDR3 comprises 14 residues.

As to this clonotype: Germline and junction disagree at one end, which may indicate a read error. V usage is TRBV4-3 and J usage is TRBJ2-5; TRBD2 matches at 7 bases. This CDR3 contains 19 residues. Looked up from germline, CDR1 is LGHNA and CDR2 is YSLEER. The CDR3 nucleotides are TGCGCCGGCAGCCAAGATGGGGAGGGAAAAAACTCCTACCAAGAGACCCAGTACTTC. It codes for CAGSQDGEGKNSYQETQYF.